This T cell receptor beta chain was retrieved from a study of technical replicates of blood from a handful of donors. Profiled with immunoSEQ multiplex PCR; TCRdb holds only in-frame clones, not every one. The table includes 60,000 to 70,000 clones, roughly 98% detected once. This CDR3 has 12 residues. CDR1 is MGHRA and CDR2 is YSYEKL in the germline V gene. V lost 6 bases and J lost 1, with 6 bases in between. What was sequenced was T cells isolated from PBMCs. The sequence was obtained from a human donor in good health. The J gene is TRBJ1-1, the V gene TRBV4-1; D is possibly TRBD1 (6 bases). This CDR3 is CASRQGNTEAFF. DNA for the CDR3: TGCGCCAGCAGACAGGGGAACACTGAAGCTTTCTTT.